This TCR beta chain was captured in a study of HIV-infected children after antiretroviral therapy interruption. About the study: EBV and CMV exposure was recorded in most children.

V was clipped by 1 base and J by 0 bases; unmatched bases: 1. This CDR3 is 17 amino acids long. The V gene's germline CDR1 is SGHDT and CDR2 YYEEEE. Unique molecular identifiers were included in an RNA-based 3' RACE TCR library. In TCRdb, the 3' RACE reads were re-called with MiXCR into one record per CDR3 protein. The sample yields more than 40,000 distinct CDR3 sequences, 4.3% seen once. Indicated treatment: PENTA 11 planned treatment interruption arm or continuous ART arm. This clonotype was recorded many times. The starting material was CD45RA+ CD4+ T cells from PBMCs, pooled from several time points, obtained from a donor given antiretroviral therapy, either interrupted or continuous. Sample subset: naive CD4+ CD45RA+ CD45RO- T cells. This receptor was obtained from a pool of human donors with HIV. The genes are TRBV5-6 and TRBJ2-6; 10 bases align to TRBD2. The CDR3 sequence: CASSLPSGGSGANVLTF. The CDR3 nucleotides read TGTGCCAGCAGCTTGCCTAGCGGGGGCTCTGGGGCCAACGTCCTGACTTTC.